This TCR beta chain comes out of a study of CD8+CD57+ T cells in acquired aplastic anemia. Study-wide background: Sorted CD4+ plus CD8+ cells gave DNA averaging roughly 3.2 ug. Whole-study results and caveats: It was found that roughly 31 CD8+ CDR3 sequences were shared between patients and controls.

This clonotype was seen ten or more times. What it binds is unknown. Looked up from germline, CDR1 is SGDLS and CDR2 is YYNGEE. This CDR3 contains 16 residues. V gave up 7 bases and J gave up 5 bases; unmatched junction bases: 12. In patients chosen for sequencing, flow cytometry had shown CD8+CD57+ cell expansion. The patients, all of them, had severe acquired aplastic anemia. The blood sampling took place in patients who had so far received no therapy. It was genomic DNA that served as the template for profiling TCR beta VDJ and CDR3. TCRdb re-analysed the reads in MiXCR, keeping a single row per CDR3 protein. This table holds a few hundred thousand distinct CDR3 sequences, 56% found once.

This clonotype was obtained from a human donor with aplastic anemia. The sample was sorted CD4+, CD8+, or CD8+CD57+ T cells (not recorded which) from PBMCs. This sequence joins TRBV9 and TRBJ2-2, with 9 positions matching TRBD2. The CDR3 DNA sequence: TGTGCCAGCCAGCGGGGGGAGTGGGGGTTTACCGGGGAGCTGTTTTTT. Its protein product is CASQRGEWGFTGELFF. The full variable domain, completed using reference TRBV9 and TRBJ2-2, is DSGVTQTPKHLITATGQRVTLRCSPRSGDLSVYWYQQSLDQGLQFLIQYYNGEERAKGNILERFSAQQFPDLHSELNLSSLELGDSALYFCASQRGEWGFTGELFFGEGSRLTVL.